This TCR beta chain came from a study of T cell changes during pregnancy in multiple sclerosis. The CDR3 totals 12 residues. V lost 3 bases to trimming and J lost 5 bases, with 7 bases between them. The germline gives CDR1 KGHSH, CDR2 LQKENI. Sequenced by immunoSEQ multiplex PCR; TCRdb stores in-frame clones only, minus some. The sample holds 35,000 to 40,000 clones, about nine tenths seen once. The receptor was isolated from a female donor in good health, enrolled as a control in a pregnancy study. This specimen consisted of peripheral blood, obtained in the third trimester of pregnancy. V is TRBV18 and J is TRBJ2-5; D is uncertain. In nucleotides, the CDR3 is TGTGCCAGCTCACCGTCCCAGGAGACCCAGTACTTC. This sequence encodes CASSPSQETQYF. Looking up the rest from reference TRBV18 and TRBJ2-5 gives the full variable domain: NAGVMQNPRHLVRRRGQEARLRCSPMKGHSHVYWYRQLPEEGLKFMVYLQKENIIDESGMPKERFSAEFPKEGPSILRIQQVVRGDSAAYFCASSPSQETQYFGPGTRLLVL.